The 14 T cell receptor beta chains presented below share a single source sample, sequenced in a study of cytomegalovirus exposure and HLA in healthy donors. Assay: immunoSEQ multiplex PCR; the TCRdb copy retains only in-frame clones and omits some. The sample records over 100,000 clones, 85% to 90% being singletons. Sequencing input: PBMCs. The receptors shown here come from a woman aged 18-29 years in good health and CMV-seronegative.

The chain joins TRBV28 to TRBJ1-1; D gene unclear. This CDR3 region has 11 residues. V was shortened by 5 bases and J by 7 bases, with 8 bases between the two germline ends. Germline CDR1 MDHEN, CDR2 SYDVKM. This chain's CDR3 is CASSNQREAFF. In DNA form, the CDR3 reads TGTGCCAGCAGTAATCAGCGTGAAGCTTTCTTT.

The rearrangement uses TRBV18 and TRBJ2-1; 11 nucleotides agree with TRBD2. Germline trimming cut 4 bases from V and 8 bases from J; bases unmatched to any gene: 1. The CDR3 has 13 residues. From germline, CDR1 is KGHSH and CDR2 LQKENI. The CDR3 loop is CASSQLAGDEQFF. CDR3 DNA: TGTGCCAGCTCACAACTAGCGGGGGATGAGCAGTTCTTC. The entire variable domain, with the rest obtained from reference TRBV18 and TRBJ2-1, is as follows: NAGVMQNPRHLVRRRGQEARLRCSPMKGHSHVYWYRQLPEEGLKFMVYLQKENIIDESGMPKERFSAEFPKEGPSILRIQQVVRGDSAAYFCASSQLAGDEQFFGPGTRLTVL.

The chain has TRBV10-3 and TRBJ1-1, with 9 bases identical to TRBD1. CDR1 ENHRY and CDR2 SYGVKD come from the germline V gene. This CDR3 region has 15 residues. V was clipped by 6 bases and J by 3 bases; unmatched bases: 8. The CDR3 coding sequence is TGTGCCATCAGCGCTACAGGGGGCGCAGACACTGAAGCTTTCTTT. It specifies CAISATGGADTEAFF.

The V and J genes are TRBV5-1 and TRBJ2-1; D gene ambiguous. The CDR3 extends over 12 amino acids. V was shortened by 0 bases and J by 8 bases, with 6 bases between the two germline ends. Germline CDR1 SGHRS, CDR2 YFSETQ. The CDR3 bases are TGCGCCAGCAGCTTGGGAGGTTATGAGCAGTTCTTC. It yields the protein CASSLGGYEQFF.

This clone came up many times. The J gene is TRBJ1-5, the V gene TRBV2; D is undetermined. Per germline, CDR1 SNHLY and CDR2 FYNNEI. The germline V and J ends were trimmed by 4 bases and 5 bases, with 12 bases remaining between them. This CDR3 region has 14 residues. The CDR3 DNA reads TGTGCCAGCAGTGTTATGAGGGTAGATCAGCCCCAGCATTTT. Protein: CASSVMRVDQPQHF.

The CDR3 loop is CASSSSGQALSPLHF. CDR3 nucleotide sequence: TGTGCCAGCAGCTCATCTGGACAGGCCCTTTCACCCCTCCACTTT. The chain recombines TRBV7-6 with TRBJ1-6, with 7 positions matching TRBD1. CDR1 is SGHVS, CDR2 FNYEAQ, per germline. V lost 4 bases to trimming and J lost 9 bases; unmatched junction nucleotides: 9. The CDR3 extends over 15 amino acids.

Only a few counts were recorded for this clone. The J gene is TRBJ1-6, the V gene TRBV4-2; 7 positions agree with TRBD1. CDR3 size: 16 residues. The germline V gene has CDR1 LGHNA and CDR2 YNFKEQ. The junction had 10 bases not matched to a gene; V was cut back by 4 bases and J by 7 bases. The chain's CDR3 is CASSLSNRGVNSPLHF. The DNA of the CDR3 is TGTGCCAGCAGCCTATCCAACAGGGGCGTAAATTCACCCCTCCACTTT.

This chain uses TRBV7-9 with TRBJ1-4, with a possible D match to TRBD1 (5 bases). Trimming cost V 3 bases and J 3 bases, with 8 bases left between them. The germline CDR1 and CDR2 sequences are SEHNR and FQNEAQ (reference sequence). This CDR3 has 14 amino acids. In DNA form, the CDR3 reads TGTGCCAGCAGCTTTAGGGGTGCTAATGAAAAACTGTTTTTT. Protein: CASSFRGANEKLFF.

This clone came up a few times. This sequence joins TRBV5-1 and TRBJ2-7, with D possibly matching TRBD1 (6 bases). The CDR3 spans 15 residues. Germline CDR1 reads SGHRS; CDR2 reads YFSETQ. The germline V and J ends were trimmed by 2 bases and 1 base, with 13 bases remaining between them. The CDR3 protein is CASSLAPQGSYEQYF. The CDR3, as DNA: TGCGCCAGCAGCTTAGCTCCCCAGGGGTCCTACGAGCAGTACTTC. The full variable domain, completed using reference TRBV5-1 and TRBJ2-7, is KAGVTQTPRYLIKTRGQQVTLSCSPISGHRSVSWYQQTPGQGLQFLFEYFSETQRNKGNFPGRFSGRQFSNSRSEMNVSTLELGDSALYLCASSLAPQGSYEQYFGPGTRLTVT.

The chain has TRBV19 and TRBJ2-3; 9 nucleotides match TRBD2. This CDR3 is 14 amino acids long. J was trimmed by 6 bases and V by 10 bases; bases with no gene match: 11. CDR1 and CDR2 (germline): LNHDA, SQIVND (reference sequence). DNA of the CDR3: TGTGCCACCACACCGGGACTAGCACCGGATACGCAGTATTTT. Protein sequence: CATTPGLAPDTQYF.

The J gene is TRBJ1-5, the V gene TRBV5-5; 7 nucleotides match TRBD1. The junction had 3 bases not matched to a gene; V was cut back by 4 bases and J by 5 bases. Germline loops: CDR1 SGHKS, CDR2 YYEKEE (reference sequence). This CDR3 contains 13 residues. Here the CDR3 reads CASSRDSYQPQHF. The CDR3 bases are TGTGCCAGCAGCCGGGACAGCTATCAGCCCCAGCATTTT.

The rearrangement joins TRBV7-9 to TRBJ1-3; D remains ambiguous. Germline loops: CDR1 SEHNR, CDR2 FQNEAQ (reference sequence). The length of the CDR3 is 16 residues. Trimming cost V 4 bases and J 7 bases, with 20 bases left between them. CDR3 in amino acids: CASSSPDGILENTIYF. CDR3 bases: TGTGCCAGCAGCTCCCCGGACGGGATTCTGGAGAACACCATATATTTT.

V is TRBV2 and J is TRBJ1-2; a possible D gene is TRBD1 (6 bases). This CDR3 is built from 13 residues. The V end lost 3 bases, the J end lost 3 bases, and 8 bases lay between the germline ends. Germline V gene data show CDR1 as SNHLY and CDR2 as FYNNEI. CDR3 coding DNA: TGTGCCAGCAGTGAGGGACAAGACTATGGCTACACCTTC. Translated: CASSEGQDYGYTF.

The CDR3 loop reads CASSLGAGGRGNQPQHF. As DNA, the CDR3 is TGTGCCAGCAGCTTAGGGGCAGGGGGTAGGGGCAATCAGCCCCAGCATTTT. The genes are TRBV7-9 and TRBJ1-5; 7 nucleotides match TRBD1. The V segment lost 1 base and the J segment 2 bases; nucleotides outside the gene matches: 8. The germline gives CDR1 SEHNR, CDR2 FQNEAQ (reference sequence). The CDR3 sequence is 17 residues long.